This T cell receptor beta chain was sequenced for a study of T cell responses to AZD1222 COVID-19 vaccine. Findings and limits, study-wide: Clonal diversity was possibly underestimated, and the donors were mostly white British, with more females. Repertoires were obtained only post-peak T cell response. Unmutated variant regions reportedly attract nearly half of all spike-specific TCRs.

As regards this clone: Antigen specificity is unknown.

The data were produced by immunoSEQ multiplex PCR, yet TCRdb's version contains in-frame clones alone and is incomplete. Of some 140,000 clones in the sample, approximately 80% were seen once. This TCR came from an adult in good health. Sequencing used peripheral blood, obtained on day 0 of AZD1222 vaccination.

CDR3 DNA: TGTGCCAGCAGCTTAGTGGCCAGCCGCGGAGCTGGAAACACCATATATTTT. The encoded protein is CASSLVASRGAGNTIYF. V and J are TRBV7-8 and TRBJ1-3; D is unclear. The V and J ends lost 1 base and 2 bases respectively, with 15 bases between them. The germline V gene encodes CDR1 SGHVS and CDR2 FQNEAQ. This CDR3 is 17 amino acids long. The whole variable domain, filled in from reference TRBV7-8 and TRBJ1-3, reads GAGVSQSPRYKVAKRGQDVALRCDPISGHVSLFWYQQALGQGPEFLTYFQNEAQLDKSGLPSDRFFAERPEGSVSTLKIQRTQQEDSAVYLCASSLVASRGAGNTIYFGEGSWLTVV.